This is a list of T cell receptor beta chains from one sample in a study of blood T cell repertoires in COVID-19. Some clones are missing from TCRdb's copy, which holds only in-frame ones; the method was immunoSEQ multiplex PCR. The sample lists 60,000 to 70,000 clones; roughly 90% were seen once. Sequenced material: peripheral blood. These receptor sequences come from a woman aged 55-75 years with acute or convalescent COVID-19. Both conserved end residues are part of each CDR3. The D gene is left open where the match is weak. Size tells how often a clone was seen (once, few, many) or the class of an expanded clone, and some rows leave it out.

j_gene	abundance	v_gene	d_gene	CDR3nt	CDR3aa
TRBJ1-2	-	TRBV5-1	-	TGCGCCAGCAGCCCCGGACAGCTCTATGGCTACACCTTC	CASSPGQLYGYTF
TRBJ2-2	-	TRBV7-9	-	TGTGCCAGCAGCCGAGGCACCGGGGAGCTGTTTTTT	CASSRGTGELFF
TRBJ1-2	-	TRBV19	TRBD1	TGTGCCAGTAGGATACAGGGGAACTATGGCTACACCTTC	CASRIQGNYGYTF
TRBJ1-4	-	TRBV4-3	TRBD1	TGCGCCAGCAGCCAGGACAGGGACACAACTAATGAAAAACTGTTTTTT	CASSQDRDTTNEKLFF
TRBJ1-1	-	TRBV2	-	TGTGCCAGCAGTGAAACAAGGGGGTCCACTGAAGCTTTCTTT	CASSETRGSTEAFF
TRBJ2-1	-	TRBV7-2	-	TGTGCCAGCAGCTTTTACGGGAACAATGAGCAGTTCTTC	CASSFYGNNEQFF
TRBJ2-5	-	TRBV5-4	TRBD2	TGTGCCAGCAGCAGGGGACTACAAGAGACCCAGTACTTC	CASSRGLQETQYF
TRBJ2-1	-	TRBV10-3	TRBD2	TGTGCCATCAGTGATATCCTCGGCGGGGGGGCGAATGAGCAGTTCTTC	CAISDILGGGANEQFF
TRBJ1-1	-	TRBV6-1	TRBD1	TGTGCCAGCAGTGCCTTATCGTACGACAGGGGCGATGGTCAGAGAACTGAAGCTTTCTTT	CASSALSYDRGDGQRTEAFF
TRBJ1-3	-	TRBV29-1	-	TGCAGCGTAGCCCTGGGCATCTCTGGAAACACCATATATTTT	CSVALGISGNTIYF
TRBJ2-5	once	TRBV5-1	-	TGCGCCAGCAGCCCAAGGACAGCGCAAGAGACCCAGTACTTC	CASSPRTAQETQYF
TRBJ1-1	-	TRBV12-3/TRBV12-4	-	TGTGCCAGCAGGGGGACATTGAACACTGAAGCTTTCTTT	CASRGTLNTEAFF
TRBJ1-1	-	TRBV20-1	-	TGCAGTGTCGGGAACACTGAAGCTTTCTTT	CSVGNTEAFF
TRBJ1-1	-	TRBV7-9	TRBD1	TGTGCCAGCAGCTTAGTCGGACAGGGGCGCAGGACTGAAGCTTTCTTT	CASSLVGQGRRTEAFF
TRBJ2-1	-	TRBV5-1	TRBD2	TGCGCCAGCAGCTTGGTCGCCAGCGGGAGCGGTAATGAGCAGTTCTTC	CASSLVASGSGNEQFF
TRBJ2-2	-	TRBV19	TRBD1	TGTGCCAGTAGTAGTTGGACAGGGAATGCAGCCGGGGAGCTGTTTTTT	CASSSWTGNAAGELFF
TRBJ1-2	-	TRBV6-2/TRBV6-3	-	TGTGCCAGCAGTTATATGGGAGACTATGGCTACACCTTC	CASSYMGDYGYTF
TRBJ2-2	-	TRBV7-8	-	TGTGCCAGCAGCTTAGCGCGGCAGAACACCGGGGAGCTGTTTTTT	CASSLARQNTGELFF
TRBJ1-2	-	TRBV3-1/TRBV3-2	-	TGTGCCAGCAGCCAAGATCAAACGGATTTGTACGGGGGCTACACCTTC	CASSQDQTDLYGGYTF
TRBJ1-1	-	TRBV2	-	TGTGCCAGCTGTCTACAGGGGAACACTGAAGCTTTCTTT	CASCLQGNTEAFF
TRBJ2-3	-	TRBV19	-	TGTGCCAGTACTAATTGGGCCTTCCGGGATCCTGGCACAGATACGCAGTATTTT	CASTNWAFRDPGTDTQYF
TRBJ2-4	-	TRBV3-1/TRBV3-2	TRBD2	TGTGCCAGCAGCCAAGGGTTAGCGGGGGTACCAGGGGCCAAAAACATTCAGTACTTC	CASSQGLAGVPGAKNIQYF
TRBJ1-1	-	TRBV14	-	TGTGCCAGCAGCCTGATCGGGACTGAAGCTTTCTTT	CASSLIGTEAFF
TRBJ1-1	-	TRBV19	-	TGTGCCAGTAGTATTTTTGCAGGGCTAAAGACTGAAGCTTTCTTT	CASSIFAGLKTEAFF
TRBJ1-2	-	TRBV27	-	TGTGCCAGCAGTTTATCGTACAGTCACTATGGCTACACCTTC	CASSLSYSHYGYTF
TRBJ2-1	-	TRBV19	TRBD2	TGTGCCAGTAGGGAGAGTAGCGGGGTTCCTGCCTACAATGAGCAGTTCTTC	CASRESSGVPAYNEQFF
TRBJ2-3	-	TRBV5-6	-	TGTGCCAGCAGCTTGTCGTGGGCAGGGGCAGATACGCAGTATTTT	CASSLSWAGADTQYF
TRBJ2-3	-	TRBV10-1	TRBD1	TGCGCCAGCCGGACAGGGGATGCCGCAGATACGCAGTATTTT	CASRTGDAADTQYF
TRBJ2-1	-	TRBV10-3	-	TGTGCCGCGGCAGGGCGCAATGAGCAGTTCTTC	CAAAGRNEQFF
TRBJ2-1	-	TRBV18	TRBD1	TGTGCCAGCTCACCCCCGGGACAGGGTACCTACAATGAGCAGTTCTTC	CASSPPGQGTYNEQFF
TRBJ1-4	-	TRBV1	-	TGCACCAGCAGCCACAGGACAACTAATGAAAAACTGTTTTTT	CTSSHRTTNEKLFF
TRBJ1-1	-	TRBV6-1	-	TGTGCCAGCAGTTCTGAGGGGGACACTGAAGCTTTCTTT	CASSSEGDTEAFF
TRBJ2-5	-	TRBV5-6	-	TGTGCCAGCAGCTTCATAGGTCAGGGGGGAAGGACCCAGTACTTC	CASSFIGQGGRTQYF
TRBJ1-5	-	TRBV2	-	TGTGCCAGCAGCCTCGACAGGTACGGCAATCAGCCCCAGCATTTT	CASSLDRYGNQPQHF
TRBJ2-4	few	TRBV3-1/TRBV3-2	-	TGTGCCAGCAGCAACGCGGCCAAAAACATTCAGTACTTC	CASSNAAKNIQYF
TRBJ1-4	-	TRBV2	-	TGTGCCAGTGACTCCGCAACTAATGAAAAACTGTTTTTT	CASDSATNEKLFF
TRBJ1-6	-	TRBV19	TRBD1	TGTGCCAGTAGACGCGGGACAGGTAATTCACCCCTCCACTTT	CASRRGTGNSPLHF
TRBJ1-3	-	TRBV6-5	-	TGTGCCAGCAGGGCTTACAGGAGCTCTGGAAACACCATATATTTT	CASRAYRSSGNTIYF
TRBJ2-1	-	TRBV19	TRBD2	TGTGCCAGTAGTATAGGTCCAAAGACTAGCGGGAACTACAATGAGCAGTTCTTC	CASSIGPKTSGNYNEQFF
TRBJ2-3	once	TRBV9	TRBD2	TGTGCCAGCAGCACGACTAGCGCGGGGGATACGCAGTATTTT	CASSTTSAGDTQYF
TRBJ1-5	-	TRBV24-1	TRBD1	TGTGCCACCAGTGATACAGGGGGGGGGCAGCCCCAGCATTTT	CATSDTGGGQPQHF
TRBJ1-1	-	TRBV2	-	TGTGCCAGCAGTGAGAGGGTAAAGAACACTGAAGCTTTCTTT	CASSERVKNTEAFF
TRBJ1-2	-	TRBV19	-	TGTGCCAGTAGTATCGCCCAGGGTAACTATGGCTACACCTTC	CASSIAQGNYGYTF
TRBJ2-2	once	TRBV9	-	TGTGCCAGCAGCGTAGACACCTTGAACACCGGGGAGCTGTTTTTT	CASSVDTLNTGELFF
TRBJ1-5	-	TRBV19	-	TGTGCCAGTAGTATAGGCGTATATAGCAATCAGCCCCAGCATTTT	CASSIGVYSNQPQHF
TRBJ2-3	once	TRBV6-2/TRBV6-3	-	TGTGCCAGCAGTGATCCGACTAGTGATAGCACAGATACGCAGTATTTT	CASSDPTSDSTDTQYF
TRBJ1-5	-	TRBV6-6	TRBD1	TGTGCCAGCAGTTACTCTTTGGGGACAGGCGATCAGCCCCAGCATTTT	CASSYSLGTGDQPQHF
TRBJ2-2	-	TRBV11-2	TRBD2	TGTGCCAGCAGCTCGGGACTAGCGGGGGATGCCGGGGAGCTGTTTTTT	CASSSGLAGDAGELFF
TRBJ1-5	-	TRBV4-1	-	TGCGCCAGCAGCCGCCTATGGTTGGGCAATCAGCCCCAGCATTTT	CASSRLWLGNQPQHF
TRBJ2-6	-	TRBV9	-	TGTGCCAGCAGCGTGAGGGCTGGGGCCAACGTCCTGACTTTC	CASSVRAGANVLTF
TRBJ1-5	once	TRBV2	-	TGTGCCAGCCACGGGGGAAAACAGCCCCAGCATTTT	CASHGGKQPQHF
TRBJ1-2	-	TRBV5-4	TRBD1	TGTGCCAGCAGCGTAGGACAGGGCCGGTATGGCTACACCTTC	CASSVGQGRYGYTF
TRBJ1-2	-	TRBV18	TRBD1	TGTGCCGGCACCTCAGGGACAGGCAATCTGGGTCACTATGGCTACACCTTC	CAGTSGTGNLGHYGYTF
TRBJ2-1	-	TRBV6-2/TRBV6-3	TRBD2	TGTGCCAGCAGTCGCCGACTAGCGGGGACTAATGAGCAGTTCTTC	CASSRRLAGTNEQFF
TRBJ2-3	once	TRBV27	TRBD2	TGTGCCAGCAGTTCGGGACTAGCCGAAGGAATCTTGTGGGGAGATACGCAGTATTTT	CASSSGLAEGILWGDTQYF
TRBJ2-3	-	TRBV3-1/TRBV3-2	TRBD2	TGTGCCAGCAGAAGACTAGCGGGGGGGCCGGGAGATACGCAGTATTTT	CASRRLAGGPGDTQYF
TRBJ2-1	-	TRBV18	TRBD2	TGTGCCAGCTCACCGACTAGCGGGGGTTTCTCCTACAATGAGCAGTTCTTC	CASSPTSGGFSYNEQFF
TRBJ2-2	-	TRBV5-1	-	TGCGCCAGCAGCTTGGGTAGCTCGAACACCGGGGAGCTGTTTTTT	CASSLGSSNTGELFF
TRBJ1-1	-	TRBV7-2	-	TGTGCCAGCAGCTTAGGTCAGGTCATTGAAGCTTTCTTT	CASSLGQVIEAFF
TRBJ2-3	-	TRBV12-3/TRBV12-4	-	TGTGCCAGCCTCGGGACTCCCTCGGCCACGCGGTATTTT	CASLGTPSATRYF